This is a list of T cell receptor beta chains from one sample in a study of blood T cell repertoires in COVID-19. Here immunoSEQ multiplex PCR was the method, and the copy in TCRdb shows in-frame clones only, minus some. Of under 60,000 clones listed, around 79% are singletons. Sample: peripheral blood. All receptors come from a human donor with active or convalescent COVID-19. The donor label of this sample is uncertain. CDR3s include the opening cysteine and the closing phenylalanine or tryptophan. The D gene is left open where the match is weak. For some rows the clone size is stated as once, few or many, or as a class when expanded; others skip it.

CDR3nt: TGTGCCAGCAGCATAACAGCGGGAGGATCCAATGAGCAGTTCTTC
CDR3aa: CASSITAGGSNEQFF
abundance: .
j_gene: TRBJ2-1
v_gene: TRBV5-4
d_gene: TRBD2

CDR3nt: TGTGCCAGCAGTTATCCCGCTGCGTACAATGAGCAGTTCTTC
CDR3aa: CASSYPAAYNEQFF
abundance: .
j_gene: TRBJ2-1
v_gene: TRBV6-6
d_gene: .

CDR3nt: TGTGCCAGCAGTTTTCAGGGACTCTACGAGCAGTACTTC
CDR3aa: CASSFQGLYEQYF
abundance: .
j_gene: TRBJ2-7
v_gene: TRBV12-3/TRBV12-4
d_gene: .

CDR3nt: TGTGCCAGCAGCCCCCCCTTCCCGGCAGATACGCAGTATTTT
CDR3aa: CASSPPFPADTQYF
abundance: .
j_gene: TRBJ2-3
v_gene: TRBV5-4
d_gene: .

CDR3nt: TGCGCCAGCAGCCAAATCCTCGCGGGACGGGGCGCAGACTATGGCTACACCTTC
CDR3aa: CASSQILAGRGADYGYTF
abundance: once
j_gene: TRBJ1-2
v_gene: TRBV4-1
d_gene: .

CDR3nt: TGTGCCTGGAGTCCCCGGGAGAATCAGCCCCAGCATTTT
CDR3aa: CAWSPRENQPQHF
abundance: many
j_gene: TRBJ1-5
v_gene: TRBV30
d_gene: .

CDR3nt: TGTGCCAGCAGGGGCAGGGGGGAAAAACTGTTTTTT
CDR3aa: CASRGRGEKLFF
abundance: .
j_gene: TRBJ1-4
v_gene: TRBV6-1
d_gene: TRBD1

CDR3nt: TGCGACAGCAGCCAAGGGGGACTAGCGGGCTCCTACAATGAGCAGTTCTTC
CDR3aa: CDSSQGGLAGSYNEQFF
abundance: .
j_gene: TRBJ2-1
v_gene: TRBV4-1
d_gene: TRBD2

CDR3nt: TGTGCCAGCAGCATTACTAGCGGGACCCTTTACAATGAGCAGTTCTTC
CDR3aa: CASSITSGTLYNEQFF
abundance: .
j_gene: TRBJ2-1
v_gene: TRBV7-2
d_gene: TRBD2

CDR3nt: TGTGCCAGTAGTGTGACTGGGGCCCGCTCCTACGAGCAGTACTTC
CDR3aa: CASSVTGARSYEQYF
abundance: .
j_gene: TRBJ2-7
v_gene: TRBV19
d_gene: .

CDR3nt: TGTGCCAGACATTTTAGGAGCTCCTATAATTCACCCCTCCACTTT
CDR3aa: CARHFRSSYNSPLHF
abundance: few
j_gene: TRBJ1-6
v_gene: TRBV21-1
d_gene: .

CDR3nt: TGTGCCTGGAGTGTAGCGGGAGGAACTGAAGCTTTCTTT
CDR3aa: CAWSVAGGTEAFF
abundance: once
j_gene: TRBJ1-1
v_gene: TRBV30
d_gene: .

CDR3nt: TGTGCCAGCAGCCCCCGAGTGGCCGATTTTCTAGGCGAGCAGTACTTC
CDR3aa: CASSPRVADFLGEQYF
abundance: .
j_gene: TRBJ2-7
v_gene: TRBV11-2
d_gene: .

CDR3nt: TGTGCCAGCAGCTTAGAGGCGGGCAATCAGCCCCAGCATTTT
CDR3aa: CASSLEAGNQPQHF
abundance: .
j_gene: TRBJ1-5
v_gene: TRBV7-2
d_gene: .

CDR3nt: TGCAGTGCTAGGGGAGTCTACACCTTC
CDR3aa: CSARGVYTF
abundance: .
j_gene: TRBJ1-2
v_gene: TRBV20-1
d_gene: .

CDR3nt: TGTGCCAGCAGCTTGAAGGGAGCAGGTGAAGCTTTCTTT
CDR3aa: CASSLKGAGEAFF
abundance: few
j_gene: TRBJ1-1
v_gene: TRBV5-4
d_gene: .

CDR3nt: TGTGCCAGTAGTTACAGGGACATTGGCACTGAAGCTTTCTTT
CDR3aa: CASSYRDIGTEAFF
abundance: .
j_gene: TRBJ1-1
v_gene: TRBV19
d_gene: .

CDR3nt: TGCAGTGCTAGTGTTCCGGGGTTCGCTGAAGCTTTCTTT
CDR3aa: CSASVPGFAEAFF
abundance: .
j_gene: TRBJ1-1
v_gene: TRBV20-1
d_gene: .

CDR3nt: TGTGCCAGCAGCTCTTGGACTGAGCCCTACGAGCAGTACTTC
CDR3aa: CASSSWTEPYEQYF
abundance: .
j_gene: TRBJ2-7
v_gene: TRBV7-8
d_gene: .

CDR3nt: TGTGCCAGCAGCTCCGGGACTAGCGGGAGGGCCCTCCCAGATACGCAGTATTTT
CDR3aa: CASSSGTSGRALPDTQYF
abundance: once
j_gene: TRBJ2-3
v_gene: TRBV11-2
d_gene: TRBD2

CDR3nt: TGTGCCACTAGCGGGGCGGGCTCCACAGATACGCAGTATTTT
CDR3aa: CATSGAGSTDTQYF
abundance: few
j_gene: TRBJ2-3
v_gene: TRBV7-9
d_gene: TRBD2

CDR3nt: TGTGCCAGCAGCTTGTCAGTGAACACCGGGGAGCTGTTTTTT
CDR3aa: CASSLSVNTGELFF
abundance: .
j_gene: TRBJ2-2
v_gene: TRBV5-4
d_gene: .

CDR3nt: TGTGCCAGCAGCAGAGACAGGGGGAACACCATATATTTT
CDR3aa: CASSRDRGNTIYF
abundance: .
j_gene: TRBJ1-3
v_gene: TRBV7-2
d_gene: TRBD1

CDR3nt: TGTGCCAGTAGTATTTCTCCGGGTGGAGAGACCCAGTACTTC
CDR3aa: CASSISPGGETQYF
abundance: .
j_gene: TRBJ2-5
v_gene: TRBV19
d_gene: .

CDR3nt: TGTGCCAGCAGTCCCCACAGGGTTCAAGAGACCCAGTACTTC
CDR3aa: CASSPHRVQETQYF
abundance: .
j_gene: TRBJ2-5
v_gene: TRBV27
d_gene: .

CDR3nt: TGTGCCAGTCGTGAGAACAATGAGCAGTTCTTC
CDR3aa: CASRENNEQFF
abundance: few
j_gene: TRBJ2-1
v_gene: TRBV12-3/TRBV12-4
d_gene: .

CDR3nt: TGTGCCAGCAGCCAAGGCCTCCTAGAAGGGGAAAAGACCCAGTACTTC
CDR3aa: CASSQGLLEGEKTQYF
abundance: .
j_gene: TRBJ2-5
v_gene: TRBV3-1/TRBV3-2
d_gene: .

CDR3nt: TGTGCCAGCAGCCCTCAGGTGCGGGGGGCCTACACTGAAGCTTTCTTT
CDR3aa: CASSPQVRGAYTEAFF
abundance: few
j_gene: TRBJ1-1
v_gene: TRBV21-1
d_gene: .